This TCR beta chain appears in the sequencing data of a study of regulatory T cells in long-lasting Graves disease. Study at large: Persistence in Graves' disease required over 5 years of antithyroid drugs plus positive TSH receptor antibodies.

This CDR3 region has 18 residues. From germline, CDR1 is MNHEY and CDR2 SVGEGT. V lost 2 bases and J 0 bases, leaving 17 bases between the germline ends. This clonotype was seen a few times. With iRepertoire HTBI primers and Arm-PCR of CDR3 regions, TCR beta libraries were built. MiXCR was run by TCRdb on the multiplex PCR reads, yielding one entry per CDR3 protein. The sample holds fewer than 450,000 distinct CDR3 sequences, roughly 20% seen once. The time point: persistent/refractory GD, antithyroid drugs over 5 years with positive TRAb. Extracted RNA from PBMCs served as the source of the TCR library.

Sequences were derived from peripheral blood mononuclear cells (PBMCs), sampled when the disease was refractory, from a patient treated with antithyroid drugs. The clonotype originates from a female donor with Graves disease. The chain uses TRBV6-2 or TRBV6-3 and TRBJ1-5; D may be TRBD1 (5 bases). The CDR3 sequence is CASSYERGASYSNQPQHF. The CDR3 nucleotides read TGTGCCAGCAGTTACGAGAGGGGCGCCAGCTATAGCAATCAGCCCCAGCATTTT.